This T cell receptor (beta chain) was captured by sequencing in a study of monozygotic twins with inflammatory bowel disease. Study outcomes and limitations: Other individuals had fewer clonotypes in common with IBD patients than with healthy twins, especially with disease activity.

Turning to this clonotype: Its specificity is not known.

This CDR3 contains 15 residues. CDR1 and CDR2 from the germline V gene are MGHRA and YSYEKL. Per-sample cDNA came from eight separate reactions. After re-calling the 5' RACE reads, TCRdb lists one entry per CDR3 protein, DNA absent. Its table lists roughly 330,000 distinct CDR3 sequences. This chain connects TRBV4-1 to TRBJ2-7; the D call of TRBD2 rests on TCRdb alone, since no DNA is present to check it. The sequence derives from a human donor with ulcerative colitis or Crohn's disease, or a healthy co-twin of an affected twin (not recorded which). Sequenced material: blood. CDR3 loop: CASSRGLAGGYEQYF.